This note documents a single T cell receptor (beta chain) sequence. Its antigen is unidentified. The data derive from a study of shared clonotypes between healthy human individuals. Study summary: Per donor, three plates held CD4 naive cells, three held CD4 memory, two held CD8 naive and one held CD8 memory. Broader study findings: Represented diversity, genetic and exposure-history alike, was limited by few donors.

CD45RO+ cells were combined with CCR7-negative CD45RA+ TemRA cells to form CD8 memory. CDR1 and CDR2 (germline): LNHDA, SQIVND (reference sequence). The ends lost 5 bases at V and 3 bases at J; junction bases unmatched: 15. This CDR3 has 19 residues. The protocol was immunoSEQ multiplex PCR, while the TCRdb copy is restricted to in-frame clones and leaves out a portion. The sample holds a few hundred thousand clones, over 75% seen once. This receptor was taken from a man aged 18 to 35 in good health. The gene calls are TRBV19 and TRBJ2-6; 8 bases line up with TRBD1. Sequencing was carried out using memory CD8+ T cells sorted from blood. The subset here: CD45RO+ cells pooled with CCR7-negative TemRA cells. The CDR3 is CASSGGAGTGAFGANVLTF. CDR3 DNA: TGTGCCAGTAGTGGGGGAGCCGGGACAGGCGCCTTTGGGGCCAACGTCCTGACTTTC.